This T cell receptor (beta chain) was recovered during a study of post-analysis software for immune sequencing data. Study at large: Relapsing-remitting, secondary progressive and progressive-relapsing courses of multiple sclerosis were included. Study results and limitations: Among roughly five TRBV segments more frequent in patients than controls were TRBV5-6, TRBV5-1 and TRBV20-1. Controls' normalized Chao1 diversity significantly exceeded that of multiple sclerosis patients. Strong co-clustering by F measure linked samples that shared a preparation batch.

To note about this clonotype: Its specificity is unknown.

This CDR3 is built from 13 residues. The germline gives CDR1 SGHTA, CDR2 FQGNSA. Between the trimmed V and J ends, which lost 5 bases and 8 bases, there was a span of 12 bases. Every TCR beta cDNA library bore unique molecular identifiers. Input amounts of roughly 0.85 to 10 million T cells were used. These gave approximately 500,000 cDNA molecules, so each molecule approximated one T cell. TCRdb analysed the PCR reads with MiXCR anew, one entry per CDR3 protein. The sample carries over 700,000 distinct CDR3 sequences, 30% recorded once. This chain uses TRBV7-2 with TRBJ1-4; D is unclear. This clonotype originated in a girl between 10 and 17 years old with multiple sclerosis. Sample: blood. The CDR3 region is CASSPSSGEKLFF. DNA of the CDR3: TGTGCCAGCAGCCCCTCCTCGGGGGAAAAACTGTTTTTT.